This TCR beta chain is drawn from a study of CD8 T cells in Susac syndrome. General study points: The authors acknowledged that the study's TCR sequencing and HLA analysis involved relatively few individuals.

Reverse transcription of about 0.5 to 1 ug RNA used random hexamers. TCRdb fed the immunoSEQ multiplex PCR reads into MiXCR, producing one record per CDR3 protein. The table records about 210,000 distinct CDR3 sequences, 95% of them present only once. Per germline, CDR1 SQVTM and CDR2 ANQGSEA. The germline V and J ends were trimmed by 3 bases and 0 bases, with 7 bases remaining between them. The CDR3 has 13 amino acids. A word on this clonotype: What it recognizes is unknown.

This chain connects TRBV29-1 to TRBJ2-3; D is ambiguous. Sequenced: CD4+ T cells from PBMCs. The receptor comes from a human donor in good health. The CDR3 nucleotides are TGCAGCGTTGATTGGGCCAGCACAGATACGCAGTATTTT. It translates to CSVDWASTDTQYF.